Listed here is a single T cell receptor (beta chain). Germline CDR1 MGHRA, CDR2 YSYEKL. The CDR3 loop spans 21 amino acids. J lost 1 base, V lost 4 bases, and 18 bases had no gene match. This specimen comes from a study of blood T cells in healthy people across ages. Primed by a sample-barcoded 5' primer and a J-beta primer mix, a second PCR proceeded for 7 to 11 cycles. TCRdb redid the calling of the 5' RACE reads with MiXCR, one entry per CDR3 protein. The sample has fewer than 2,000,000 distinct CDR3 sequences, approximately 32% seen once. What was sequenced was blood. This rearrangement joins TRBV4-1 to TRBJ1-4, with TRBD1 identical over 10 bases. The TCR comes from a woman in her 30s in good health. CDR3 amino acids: CASSRSTGDRGNRGTNEKLFF. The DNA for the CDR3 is TGCGCCAGCAGCCGATCTACCGGGGACAGGGGAAATCGGGGAACTAATGAAAAACTGTTTTTT.